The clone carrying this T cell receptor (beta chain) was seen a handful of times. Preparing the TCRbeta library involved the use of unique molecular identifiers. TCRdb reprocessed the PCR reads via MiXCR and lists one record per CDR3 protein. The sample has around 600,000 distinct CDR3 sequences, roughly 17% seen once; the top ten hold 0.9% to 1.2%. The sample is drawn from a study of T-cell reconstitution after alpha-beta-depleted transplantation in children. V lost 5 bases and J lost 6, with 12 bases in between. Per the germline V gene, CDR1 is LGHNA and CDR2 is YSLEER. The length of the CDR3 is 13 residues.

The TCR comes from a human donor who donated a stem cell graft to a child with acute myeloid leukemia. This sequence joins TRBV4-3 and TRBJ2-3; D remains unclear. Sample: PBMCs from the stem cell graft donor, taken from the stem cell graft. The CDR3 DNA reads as TGCGCCAGCAGCTTAGATCGTTCCGATACGCAGTATTTT. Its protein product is CASSLDRSDTQYF.